The T cell receptor (beta chain) described here comes from a study of blood T cell repertoires in COVID-19. At the level of the study: In each case, the material was cDNA or gDNA derived from T cells, B-cell-depleted T cells, or PBMCs.

Per the germline V gene, CDR1 is LNHDA and CDR2 is SQIVND (reference sequence). This CDR3 is 14 amino acids long. V gave up 4 bases and J gave up 0 bases, with 10 bases separating them. In the original processing: Reference gene primers were amplified, and this amplification served to estimate nucleated cell counts. TCRdb's copy holds only in-frame clones and misses some; the assay was immunoSEQ multiplex PCR. V and J calls and clone size are those listed in that table; D and trimming were worked out from the DNA. The sample yields 200,000 or so clones, roughly 84% seen once. The specimen was peripheral blood. This clonotype originated in a human donor in a cohort sampled during active COVID-19. The gene calls are TRBV19 and TRBJ2-7; D might be TRBD1 (6 bases). CDR3 in amino acids: CASSRQGSSYEQYF. CDR3 sequence (DNA): TGTGCCAGTAGTAGGCAGGGGAGCTCCTACGAGCAGTACTTC.